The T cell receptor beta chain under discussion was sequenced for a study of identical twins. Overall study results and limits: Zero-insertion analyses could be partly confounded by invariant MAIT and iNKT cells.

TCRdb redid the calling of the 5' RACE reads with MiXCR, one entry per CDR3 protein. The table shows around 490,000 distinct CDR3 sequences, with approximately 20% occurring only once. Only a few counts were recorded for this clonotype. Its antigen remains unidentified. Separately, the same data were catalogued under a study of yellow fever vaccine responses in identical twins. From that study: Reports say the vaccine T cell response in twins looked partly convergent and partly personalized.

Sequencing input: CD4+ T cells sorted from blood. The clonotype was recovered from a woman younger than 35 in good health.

In nucleotides, the CDR3 is TGTGCCAGCAGTGGACTAGCGGGTTATAATGAGCAGTTCTTC. Translation gives CASSGLAGYNEQFF. The rearrangement joins TRBV2 to TRBJ2-1, with TRBD2 matching over 10 bases. The CDR3 loop spans 14 amino acids. The germline CDR1 and CDR2 sequences are SNHLY and FYNNEI. The ends lost 4 bases at V and 7 bases at J; junction bases unmatched: 4.